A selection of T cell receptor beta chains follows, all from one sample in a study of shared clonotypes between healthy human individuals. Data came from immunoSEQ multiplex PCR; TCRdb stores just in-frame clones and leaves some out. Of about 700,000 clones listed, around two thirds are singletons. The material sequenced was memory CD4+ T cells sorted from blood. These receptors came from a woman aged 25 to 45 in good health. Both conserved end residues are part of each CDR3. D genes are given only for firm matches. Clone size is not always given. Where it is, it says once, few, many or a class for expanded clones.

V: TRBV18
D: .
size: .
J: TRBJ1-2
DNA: TGTGCCAGCTCACCACGCATCGTAAAGCTCCGGGGCTACACCTTC
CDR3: CASSPRIVKLRGYTF

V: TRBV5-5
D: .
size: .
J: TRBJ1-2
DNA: TGTGCCAGCAGCTTGTCCCCAAACTATGGCTACACCTTC
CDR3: CASSLSPNYGYTF

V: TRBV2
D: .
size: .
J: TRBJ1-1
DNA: TGTGCCAGCAGTGAAGCCTGGGGTGGGTCTGAAGCTTTCTTT
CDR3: CASSEAWGGSEAFF

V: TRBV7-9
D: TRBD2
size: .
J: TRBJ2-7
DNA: TGTGCCAGCAGCTTTTCACTGTCGGGAGGGGGATTAAGAGGGCAGTACTTC
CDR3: CASSFSLSGGGLRGQYF

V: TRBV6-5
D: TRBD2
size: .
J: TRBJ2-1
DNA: TGTGCCAGCCTAAGCCCTACTAGCGGGAATGAGCAGTTCTTC
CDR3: CASLSPTSGNEQFF

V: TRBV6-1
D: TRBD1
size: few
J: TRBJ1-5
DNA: TGTGCCAGCAGCGGACAGGGTGCGAATCAGCCCCAGCATTTT
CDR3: CASSGQGANQPQHF

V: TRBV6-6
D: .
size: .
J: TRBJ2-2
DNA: TGTGCCAGCAGTTCTGAGGGACAAAACACCGGGGAGCTGTTTTTT
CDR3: CASSSEGQNTGELFF

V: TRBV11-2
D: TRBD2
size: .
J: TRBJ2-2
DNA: TGTGCCAGCAGCTTAGGACTAGCGGACACCGGGGAGCTGTTTTTT
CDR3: CASSLGLADTGELFF

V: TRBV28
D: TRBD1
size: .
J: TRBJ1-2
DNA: TGTGCCAGCAGAGAGGGACAGGGAGGCTATGGCTACACCTTC
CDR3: CASREGQGGYGYTF

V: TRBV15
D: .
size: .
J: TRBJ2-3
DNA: TGTGCCACCAGCAGAGACAGGGGTGATACGCAGTATTTT
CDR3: CATSRDRGDTQYF

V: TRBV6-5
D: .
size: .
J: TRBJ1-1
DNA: TGTGCCAGCGGAAACGGGGGAGAAGCTTTCTTT
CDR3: CASGNGGEAFF

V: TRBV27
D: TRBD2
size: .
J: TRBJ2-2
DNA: TGTGCCAGCAGTTTCCTGACTAGCGGGAGGGGCACCGGGGAGCTGTTTTTT
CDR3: CASSFLTSGRGTGELFF

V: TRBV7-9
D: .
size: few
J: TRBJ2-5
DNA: TGTGCCAGCAGCAACCAGGGTCGGAAAGAGACCCAGTACTTC
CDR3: CASSNQGRKETQYF

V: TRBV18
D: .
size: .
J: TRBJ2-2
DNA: TGTGCCAGCTCACAAAGACAAATTAAGAACACCGGGGAGCTGTTTTTT
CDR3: CASSQRQIKNTGELFF